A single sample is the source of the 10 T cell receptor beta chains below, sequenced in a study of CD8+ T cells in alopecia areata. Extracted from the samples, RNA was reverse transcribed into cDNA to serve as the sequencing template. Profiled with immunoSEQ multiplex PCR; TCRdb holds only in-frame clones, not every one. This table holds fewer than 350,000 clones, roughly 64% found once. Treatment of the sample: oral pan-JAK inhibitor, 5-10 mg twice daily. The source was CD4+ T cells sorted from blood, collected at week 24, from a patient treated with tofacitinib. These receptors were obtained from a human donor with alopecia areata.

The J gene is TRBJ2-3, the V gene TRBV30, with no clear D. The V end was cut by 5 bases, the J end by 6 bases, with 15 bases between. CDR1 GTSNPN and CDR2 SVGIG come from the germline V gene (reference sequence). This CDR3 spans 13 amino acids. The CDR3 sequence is CAWVRIRGDTQYF. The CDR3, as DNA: TGTGCCTGGGTGCGCATTAGAGGTGATACGCAGTATTTT. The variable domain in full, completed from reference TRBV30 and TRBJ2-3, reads SQTIHQWPATLVQPVGSPLSLECTVEGTSNPNLYWYRQAAGRGLQLLFYSVGIGQISSEVPQNLSASRPQDRQFILSSKKLLLSDSGFYLCAWVRIRGDTQYFGPGTRLTVL.

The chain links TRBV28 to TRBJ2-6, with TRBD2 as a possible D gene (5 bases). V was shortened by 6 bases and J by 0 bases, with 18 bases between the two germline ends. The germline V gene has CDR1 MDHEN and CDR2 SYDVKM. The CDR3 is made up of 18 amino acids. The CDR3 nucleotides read TGTGCCAGCAGCCCCCGGGGTAAATCCTTCTCTGGGGCCAACGTCCTGACTTTC. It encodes CASSPRGKSFSGANVLTF.

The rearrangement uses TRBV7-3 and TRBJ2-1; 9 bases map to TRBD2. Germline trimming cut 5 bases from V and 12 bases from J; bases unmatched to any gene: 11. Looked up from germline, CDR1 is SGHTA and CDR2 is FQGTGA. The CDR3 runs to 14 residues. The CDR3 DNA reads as TGTGCCAGCAGCCCTCGGCCTAGCGGGGCCGGGCAGTTCTTC. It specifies CASSPRPSGAGQFF.

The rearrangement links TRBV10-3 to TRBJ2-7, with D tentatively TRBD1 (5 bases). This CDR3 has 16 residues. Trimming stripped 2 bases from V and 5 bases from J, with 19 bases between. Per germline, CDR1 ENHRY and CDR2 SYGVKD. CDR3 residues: CAISETPGLGSHEQYF. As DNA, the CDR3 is TGTGCCATCAGTGAGACTCCAGGGCTCGGGTCCCACGAGCAGTACTTC.

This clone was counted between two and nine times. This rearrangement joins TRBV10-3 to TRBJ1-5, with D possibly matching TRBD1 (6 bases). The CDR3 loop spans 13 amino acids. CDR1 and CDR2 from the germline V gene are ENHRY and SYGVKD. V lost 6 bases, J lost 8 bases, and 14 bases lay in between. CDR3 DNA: TGTGCCATCAGCCGGGAGGGGGAAGAGCCCCAGCATTTT. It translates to CAISREGEEPQHF.

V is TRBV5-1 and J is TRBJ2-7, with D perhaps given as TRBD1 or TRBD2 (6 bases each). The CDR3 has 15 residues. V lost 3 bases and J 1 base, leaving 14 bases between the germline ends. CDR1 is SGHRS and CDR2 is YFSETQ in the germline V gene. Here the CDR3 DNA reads TGCGCCAGCAGCTCGGGGGCAGAGACATCCTACGAGCAGTACTTC. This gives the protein CASSSGAETSYEQYF.

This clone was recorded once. For the CDR3, the DNA is TGTGCCAGCAGTTTTGGTTTAGCGGGGGGGCCGGGTTCCACAGATACGCAGTATTTT. Translation gives CASSFGLAGGPGSTDTQYF. This chain links TRBV27 with TRBJ2-3, with 11 bases matching TRBD2. Germline trimming cut 3 bases from V and 2 bases from J; bases unmatched to any gene: 13. The germline V gene encodes CDR1 MNHEY and CDR2 SMNVEV (reference sequence). This CDR3 is 19 amino acids long.

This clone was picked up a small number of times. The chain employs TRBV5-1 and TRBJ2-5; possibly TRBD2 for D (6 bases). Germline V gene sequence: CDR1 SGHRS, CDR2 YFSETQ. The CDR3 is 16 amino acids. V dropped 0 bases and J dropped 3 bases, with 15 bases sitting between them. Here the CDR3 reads CASSLAAFGGEETQYF. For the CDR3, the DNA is TGCGCCAGCAGCTTGGCCGCTTTTGGAGGGGAAGAGACCCAGTACTTC. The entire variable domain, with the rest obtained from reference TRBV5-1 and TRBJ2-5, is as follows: KAGVTQTPRYLIKTRGQQVTLSCSPISGHRSVSWYQQTPGQGLQFLFEYFSETQRNKGNFPGRFSGRQFSNSRSEMNVSTLELGDSALYLCASSLAAFGGEETQYFGPGTRLLVL.

CDR3 sequence (DNA): TGTGCCGCCCGGGACAGGGGAATTGGAGAGCAGTACTTC. Protein product: CAARDRGIGEQYF. The chain is built from TRBV30 and TRBJ2-7; 10 positions agree with TRBD1. The CDR3 consists of 13 residues. Germline CDR1 and CDR2: GTSNPN and SVGIG (reference sequence). Trimming cost V 8 bases and J 7 bases; bases outside gene matches: 11.

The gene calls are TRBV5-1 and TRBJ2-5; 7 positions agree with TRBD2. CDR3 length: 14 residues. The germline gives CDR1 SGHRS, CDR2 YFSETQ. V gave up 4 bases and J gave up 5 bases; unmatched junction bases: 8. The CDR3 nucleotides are TGCGCCAGCAGCCCCGGGGGGTCCAAGGAGACCCAGTACTTC. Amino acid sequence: CASSPGGSKETQYF. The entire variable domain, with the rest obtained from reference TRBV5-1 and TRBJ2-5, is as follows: KAGVTQTPRYLIKTRGQQVTLSCSPISGHRSVSWYQQTPGQGLQFLFEYFSETQRNKGNFPGRFSGRQFSNSRSEMNVSTLELGDSALYLCASSPGGSKETQYFGPGTRLLVL.